This TCR beta chain was documented in a study of blood T cell repertoires in COVID-19. Study-level information: Sources were T cells, B-cell-depleted T cells, or PBMCs; the material itself was cDNA or gDNA.

TCRdb's copy holds only in-frame clones and misses some; the assay was immunoSEQ multiplex PCR. The table has 25,000 to 30,000 clones, approximately 86% seen once; the top ten hold more than 1.5%. In its sample, this clone was seen a few times. The CDR3 sequence is 14 residues long. With V trimmed by 4 bases and J by 4 bases, 2 bases remained unmatched. CDR1 and CDR2 (germline): SGHRS, YFSETQ. The V call is TRBV5-1, the J call TRBJ2-3, with 11 nucleotides matching TRBD1. The sequence was obtained from a man older than 75 with active or convalescent COVID-19. The sample taken for sequencing was peripheral blood. CDR3 protein: CASSLGQGADTQYF. Written as DNA, the CDR3 is TGCGCCAGCAGCCTGGGACAGGGGGCAGATACGCAGTATTTT.